The next 24 T cell receptor beta chains were all read from a single sample in a study of tumor and adjacent non-tumor tissue in lung cancer (dated by TCRdb to 2016 to 2018). The library was produced with multiplex PCR. Sequencing was performed on an Illumina HiSeq 2500. Following protocols modified from ARM-PCR, the researchers constructed TCRbeta libraries through three rounds of nested PCR with primers (Table S4). TCRdb reprocessing: public reads trimmed at Q25 with fastp, clones called with MiXCR, in-frame beta chains kept. Entries are consolidated by CDR3 protein sequence, retaining the most common genes and DNA. The sample table lists some 68,000 distinct CDR3 sequences, around 80% of them with a count of one. The ten largest clones take up under 45% of the sample. RNA was isolated from bulk, unsorted tissue, and RNA quality was assessed with a NanoDrop ND-1000 and an Agilent 2100. For the normal lung samples, distant non-tumor tissue was collected more than 3 cm away from the tumor edge.

Sequences were obtained from distant non-tumor lung tissue. These receptor sequences come from a man between 60 and 75 years old with non-small cell lung cancer.

This chain connects TRBV29-1 to TRBJ2-7; D remains unclear. The CDR3 covers 11 residues. From germline, CDR1 is SQVTM and CDR2 ANQGSEA. Trimming removed 7 bases at V and 13 bases at J, with 20 bases between. CDR3 in DNA: TGCAGCGCCTTCGTCCCTACAGAGCGATACTTC. Translating it yields CSAFVPTERYF.

Worth noting for this clonotype: This CDR3 fails to terminate in the conserved phenylalanine or tryptophan, so it likely reflects a read error. The gene calls are TRBV5-1 and TRBJ2-3; D assignment may be TRBD1 or TRBD2 (6 bases each). Germline CDR1 SGHRS, CDR2 YFSETQ. The CDR3 totals 16 residues. This chain's CDR3 is CASSSDRRTSTDMQYL. As DNA, the CDR3 is TGCGCCAGCAGCTCCGACAGGCGCACTAGCACAGATATGCAGTATCTT.

This clonotype was found a few times. This sequence may be a read error, since a much larger clone differs from it by one base. The rearrangement joins TRBV11-2 to TRBJ2-1, with 8 bases that match TRBD2. V lost 5 bases to trimming and J lost 9 bases; unmatched junction nucleotides: 18. Germline CDR1 and CDR2: SGHAT and FQNNGV. The CDR3 spans 17 residues. CDR3: CASSPQAGASLGIEQFF. As DNA, the CDR3 is TGTGCCAGCAGCCCTCAAGCGGGAGCCTCCCTAGGGATTGAGCAGTTCTTC.

As to this clonotype: Mismatch with germline at one junction end may stem from a read error. V usage is TRBV11-1 and J usage is TRBJ2-1; maybe TRBD1 (5 bases). CDR3 size: 15 residues. The germline CDR1 and CDR2 sequences are SGHAT and FQDESV (reference sequence). The CDR3 DNA follows: TGTGCTAGCAGTCCCGCAAGGGTGTTGGACAATAAGCAGTTCTTC. It encodes CASSPARVLDNKQFF.

For this clonotype: Germline is not matched at one junction end, which may reflect a read error. This sequence joins TRBV5-1 and TRBJ2-2; D uncertain. Germline V gene lookup returns CDR1 SGHRS and CDR2 YFSETQ. The CDR3 extends over 14 amino acids. CDR3 residues: CVSSLVRTTGELFF. The CDR3 DNA is TGCGTCAGCAGCTTAGTACGGACCACCGGGGAGCTGTTTTTT.

This clonotype was observed a single time. Sequence at one end of the junction differs from germline and may be a read error. The chain carries TRBV10-1 and TRBJ2-1; no definite D call. The CDR3 spans 15 residues. The germline V gene has CDR1 WNHNN and CDR2 SYGVQD (reference sequence). In DNA, the CDR3 is TGCGCGAGCAGTGTCAACTCCAGCTCCTACAATGAGCAGTTCTTC. Protein: CASSVNSSSYNEQFF.

Regarding this clonotype: Given the absence of the conserved phenylalanine or tryptophan at the CDR3 end, a read error is likely. This chain uses TRBV20-1 with TRBJ2-5, with D tentatively TRBD2 (6 bases). The germline V and J ends were trimmed by 7 bases and 5 bases, with 8 bases remaining between them. Germline V gene sequence: CDR1 DFQATT, CDR2 SNEGSKA (reference sequence). This CDR3 region has 10 residues. CDR3: CSVGLETQYY. CDR3 DNA: TGCAGTGTGGGACTTGAGACCCAGTACTAC.

The rearrangement uses TRBV11-2 and TRBJ2-2; no reliable D call. This CDR3 is 14 amino acids long. Germline assignment: CDR1 SGHAT and CDR2 FQNNGV. V was shortened by 2 bases and J by 4 bases, with 8 bases between the two germline ends. The CDR3 reads CASSLNGVTGELFF. The CDR3 DNA reads as TGTGCCAGCAGCTTAAACGGTGTCACCGGGGAGCTGTTTTTT.

CDR3 loop: CAIILKLASTDTQYF. The CDR3, as DNA: TGCGCCATCATCTTGAAACTAGCTAGCACAGATACGCAGTATTTT. This chain links TRBV5-1 with TRBJ2-3; TRBD2 is a possible D gene (6 bases). The CDR3 extends over 15 amino acids. The ends were cut back, 9 bases at V and 0 bases at J, with 17 bases in the middle. Germline V gene sequence: CDR1 SGHRS, CDR2 YFSETQ. The full variable domain, in which reference TRBV5-1 and TRBJ2-3 provide the parts outside the CDR3, is KAGVTQTPRYLIKTRGQQVTLSCSPISGHRSVSWYQQTPGQGLQFLFEYFSETQRNKGNFPGRFSGRQFSNSRSEMNVSTLELGDSALYLCAIILKLASTDTQYFGPGTRLTVL.

This clonotype was counted a single time. A much larger clone sits a single nucleotide away, making a read error possible. The chain is built from TRBV7-9 and TRBJ2-5; 8 bases map to TRBD1. The CDR3 is 15 residues long. Germline V lookup: CDR1 SEHNR, CDR2 FQNEAQ (reference sequence). The CDR3 DNA reads as TGTGCCATCAGCTTAGCGCAGGGGGCCGGAGAGACCCAGTACTTC. Its translation is CAISLAQGAGETQYF.

The rearrangement joins TRBV6-5 to TRBJ2-7; D is unclear. This CDR3 spans 15 amino acids. CDR1 is MNHEY, CDR2 SVGAGI, per germline. The ends were cut back, 0 bases at V and 10 bases at J, with 19 bases in the middle. This chain's CDR3 is CASSYSVGSAYNQYF. In DNA form, the CDR3 reads TGTGCCAGCAGTTACTCAGTGGGATCAGCCTACAACCAGTACTTC.

Only one count was recorded for this clonotype. A read error may account for a junction end that differs from germline. The gene calls are TRBV6-6 and TRBJ2-6; the match to TRBD2 covers 7 bases. The V gene's germline CDR1 is MNHNY and CDR2 SVGAGI (reference sequence). The CDR3 has 17 residues. This CDR3 reads CASRYPPGGGGVNVLTF. In DNA, the CDR3 is TGTGCCAGCAGATATCCGCCGGGGGGAGGTGGGGTCAACGTCCTGACTTTC.

With respect to this clonotype: The junction does not match germline at one end; this may be a read error. The chain is built from TRBV11-2 and TRBJ1-1; D is uncertain. From germline, CDR1 is SGHAT and CDR2 FQNNGV. The CDR3 is 14 amino acids. The CDR3 protein is CASSLNGMNTETFF. In nucleotides, the CDR3 is TGTGCCAGCAGCTTAAACGGCATGAACACTGAAACTTTCTTT.

To note about this clonotype: Compared with germline, one end of the junction differs, possibly owing to a read error. This chain uses TRBV4-1 with TRBJ1-2; weak D call: TRBD1 (6 bases). CDR1 and CDR2 from the germline V gene are MGHRA and YSYEKL. This CDR3 spans 15 amino acids. Here the CDR3 DNA reads TGCGCCAGCAGTCAAGTTTTGGGGGCACACTATGACTACACCTTC. Its protein product is CASSQVLGAHYDYTF.

Comments on this clonotype: Since a much larger clone is just one base distant, this may be a read error. The CDR3 reads CTWEQLASYNEQFF. CDR3 DNA: TGTACCTGGGAACAACTAGCGTCCTACAATGAGCAGTTCTTC. The rearrangement joins TRBV30 to TRBJ2-1; the match to TRBD2 covers 7 bases. CDR1 and CDR2 (germline): GTSNPN, SVGIG (reference sequence). The CDR3 is made up of 14 amino acids.

About this clonotype itself: One end of the junction varies from germline; a read error may be responsible. The chain has TRBV29-1 and TRBJ2-3, with 10 bases fitting TRBD2. CDR1 is SQVTM and CDR2 is ANQGSEA in the germline V gene. The CDR3 contains 14 residues. CDR3 loop: CSAARTSGTDTQCF. DNA for the CDR3: TGCAGCGCCGCCCGGACTAGCGGCACAGATACGCAGTGTTTT.

This clonotype turned up a few times. The genes are TRBV11-2 and TRBJ2-7; TRBD1 matches at 9 bases. The trim removed 1 base at V and 4 bases at J, leaving 2 bases unmatched. From germline, CDR1 is SGHAT and CDR2 FQNNGV. This CDR3 is 14 amino acids long. The CDR3, as DNA: TGTGCCAGCAGCTTAGGGACAGGGGAGTACGAGCAGTACTTC. Its protein is CASSLGTGEYEQYF. Combining the CDR3 with reference TRBV11-2 and TRBJ2-7 gives the whole variable domain EAGVAQSPRYKIIEKRQSVAFWCNPISGHATLYWYQQILGQGPKLLIQFQNNGVVDDSQLPKDRFSAERLKGVDSTLKIQPAKLEDSAVYLCASSLGTGEYEQYFGPGTRLTVT.

With regard to this clonotype: The junction and the germline gene differ at one end; a read error may be behind it. The chain recombines TRBV12-3 or TRBV12-4 with TRBJ2-2; 13 bases fit TRBD2. The CDR3 has 16 residues. The CDR3 DNA sequence: TGTGCCAGTACGCAGGGACTAGCGGGGAACACCGGAGAGCTGTTTTTT. Protein sequence: CASTQGLAGNTGELFF.

To note about this clonotype: A read error may account for a junction end that differs from germline. The rearrangement joins TRBV6-5 to TRBJ2-7, with D possibly being TRBD1 or TRBD2 (5 bases each). Germline CDR1 and CDR2: MNHEY and SVGAGI. There are 15 residues in the CDR3. Here the CDR3 DNA reads TGTGCCAGCAGTTACTCGAGGTGGGGGACGGCCGAGGAGTACTTC. Protein product: CASSYSRWGTAEEYF.

This clonotype was seen ten or more times. The CDR3 end shows no conserved phenylalanine or tryptophan, and so a read error is likely. The chain has TRBV6-5 and TRBJ2-5; 12 bases are a match to TRBD2. The trim removed 8 bases at V and 5 bases at J, leaving 12 bases unmatched. The CDR3 covers 16 residues. Germline V gene data show CDR1 as MNHEY and CDR2 as SVGAGI. The CDR3 region is CASLPRLAGVGETQYL. CDR3 nucleotide sequence: TGTGCCAGCTTGCCCCGACTAGCGGGAGTCGGGGAGACCCAGTACCTC.

In the case of this clonotype: One end of the junction is discordant with germline, which a read error may explain. The chain links TRBV5-4 to TRBJ2-3; 7 bases are shared with TRBD2. The CDR3 sequence is 14 residues long. CDR1 is SGHNT and CDR2 is YYREEE in the germline V gene (reference sequence). CDR3 nucleotides: TGTGCCAGTAGCTTAACAGCGGGAACAGGTACGCAGTATTTT. Translation: CASSLTAGTGTQYF.

Worth noting for this clonotype: One end of the junction fails to match germline, which may point to a read error. The chain employs TRBV29-1 and TRBJ1-2; D uncertain. The CDR3 is 12 residues long. CDR1 is SQVTM, CDR2 ANQGSEA, per germline. CDR3 in amino acids: CSVLRLNCGYTF. The CDR3 bases are TGCAGCGTTCTGCGCCTGAACTGTGGCTACACCTTC.

Comment on this clonotype: This may be a read error, as it is one base from a much larger clone. This rearrangement joins TRBV7-6 to TRBJ2-7, with TRBD1 as a possible D gene (5 bases). The CDR3 extends over 13 amino acids. CDR1 SGHVS and CDR2 FNYEAQ come from the germline V gene. CDR3 loop: CVSSLGQFDEQYF. The CDR3 bases are TGTGTCAGCAGCCTGGGGCAGTTTGACGAGCAGTACTTC. Together with reference TRBV7-6 and TRBJ2-7, the CDR3 gives the full variable domain: GAGVSQSPRYKVTKRGQDVALRCDPISGHVSLYWYRQALGQGPEFLTYFNYEAQQDKSGLPNDRFSAERPEGSISTLTIQRTEQRDSAMYRCVSSLGQFDEQYFGPGTRLTVT.

This clonotype has at least ten counts. The rearrangement links TRBV5-4 to TRBJ2-7; 7 bases fit TRBD1. Trimming at V came to 4 bases and at J to 2 bases, leaving 6 bases not matched to a gene. This CDR3 region has 14 residues. Germline values: CDR1 SGHNT, CDR2 YYREEE (reference sequence). The CDR3 nucleotides are TGTGCCAGCAGCCCTGGACAGGTCCCCTACGAGCAGTACTTC. Protein product: CASSPGQVPYEQYF.